This TCR beta chain is from a study of T cell responses to AZD1222 COVID-19 vaccine. The table came from immunoSEQ multiplex PCR; TCRdb's copy has only in-frame clones and leaves some out. This sample carries 150,000 or so clones, roughly 92% of them seen once, and the ten largest clones take about 3.5%. The CDR3 has 11 amino acids. V was clipped by 7 bases and J by 0 bases, with 1 base between them. The germline CDR1 and CDR2 sequences are MNHEY and SVGAGI. This TCR derives from an adult in good health. The chain employs TRBV6-5 and TRBJ1-5; D is uncertain. Sequences were derived from peripheral blood, sampled on day 0 of AZD1222 vaccination. CDR3 coding DNA: TGTGCCAGCAATAGCAATCAGCCCCAGCATTTT. Translating it yields CASNSNQPQHF.